The clone carrying this T cell receptor (beta chain) occurred a few times. Source material for naive CD8 libraries was roughly 20,000 to 1,000,000 sorted cells, with 10%, 30% or 50% RNA. This sample was taken from a study of molecular identifiers for immune sequencing clone quantification. About the study: Replicates split RNA from around 20,000 or 100,000 naive CD8 cells five ways, and the researchers sequenced four portions.

This CDR3 has 13 amino acids. The germline CDR1 and CDR2 sequences are DFQATT and SNEGSKA (reference sequence). TCRdb called the PCR reads again in MiXCR, with one record for every CDR3 protein. The data hold approximately 320,000 distinct CDR3 sequences, with about a quarter observed a single time. The TCR was taken from a human donor in good health. Some libraries in this study had Jurkat cell RNA spiked in. The V call is TRBV20-1, the J call TRBJ1-1; TRBD1 agrees at 11 bases. The sequenced sample was naive CD8+ T cells from blood, with Jurkat cell RNA spiked in. The subset is: FACS-sorted CD8+CD4-CCR7+CD45RA+ naive T cells. As DNA, the CDR3 is TGCAACCCAACCGGGACAGGGGGTTTTGAAGCTTTCTTT. Amino acids: CNPTGTGGFEAFF.